This TCR beta chain was found in a study of beta chain features in type 1 diabetes. Whole-study results and caveats: Because the template was cDNA, high-expressing cells might be over-represented.

Each of the CD4+ naive, central memory, regulatory and stem cell-like memory populations was sorted via CD45RO/CCR7/CD25/CD127/CD95/CD27. There are 14 residues in the CDR3. Germline V gene lookup returns CDR1 ENHRY and CDR2 SYGVKD. Unmatched junction bases numbered 0, after V lost 0 bases and J lost 8 bases. Expressed TCRB transcripts were sequenced after all isolated RNA was converted to cDNA. Naive, central memory and regulatory T cell samples produced a mean of about 3.5 million reads. Here immunoSEQ multiplex PCR was the method, and the copy in TCRdb shows in-frame clones only, minus some. The sample contains some 330,000 clones, 11% of which appear only once. This clone occurred a few times. As yet, its antigen is unknown.

This sequence joins TRBV10-3 and TRBJ2-1, with 11 bases matching TRBD2. The sample consisted of naive CD4+ T cells from blood. The receptor was isolated from a woman in her twenties or thirties in good health. CDR3 sequence reads: CAISESSGRDEQFF. The CDR3, as DNA: TGTGCCATCAGTGAGTCTAGCGGGAGGGATGAGCAGTTCTTC.